A selection of T cell receptor beta chains follows, all from one sample in a study of blood T cell repertoires in COVID-19. The method was immunoSEQ multiplex PCR; TCRdb's version includes in-frame clones alone and lacks a portion of them. Of 200,000 to 250,000 clones listed, 75% to 90% are singletons. The sample was peripheral blood. These receptors came from a man aged 55 to 69 who had recovered from COVID-19. Each CDR3 is given with its conserved first and last residue. Each record gives: CDR3 DNA, CDR3 protein, V gene, D gene, clone size, J gene. A D gene is named only where the DNA matches it firmly. Size values are once, few and many counts, or a class for expanded clones, and some rows have none.

cdr3_nt: TGTGCCAGTAGTACCCGGGACAGGGTTTCCCCTGAGCAGTTCTTC
cdr3_aa: CASSTRDRVSPEQFF
v_call: TRBV19
d_call: TRBD1
clone_size: NA
j_call: TRBJ2-1

cdr3_nt: TGTGCCAGCAGCCAAGATCCCCCCCAAGAGCAGTTCTTC
cdr3_aa: CASSQDPPQEQFF
v_call: TRBV14
d_call: NA
clone_size: NA
j_call: TRBJ2-1

cdr3_nt: TGTGCCAGCAGTAGAACCGGGACACAATACTACGAGCAGTACTTC
cdr3_aa: CASSRTGTQYYEQYF
v_call: TRBV27
d_call: NA
clone_size: NA
j_call: TRBJ2-7

cdr3_nt: TGTGCCAGCAGCCAAGATCGCAGGGGGCAAAGGTACTTC
cdr3_aa: CASSQDRRGQRYF
v_call: TRBV3-1/TRBV3-2
d_call: TRBD1
clone_size: NA
j_call: TRBJ2-5

cdr3_nt: TGTGCCAGCAGCTGGGACACCAATCAGCCCCAGCATTTT
cdr3_aa: CASSWDTNQPQHF
v_call: TRBV11-1
d_call: NA
clone_size: NA
j_call: TRBJ1-5

cdr3_nt: TGTGCCATCAGCGGACTCACCGGGGGCACAGATACGCAGTATTTT
cdr3_aa: CAISGLTGGTDTQYF
v_call: TRBV10-3
d_call: NA
clone_size: NA
j_call: TRBJ2-3

cdr3_nt: TGTGCCAGCAGCTTGAACGGTCTCGAATCCCACGAGCAGTACTTC
cdr3_aa: CASSLNGLESHEQYF
v_call: TRBV5-4
d_call: NA
clone_size: NA
j_call: TRBJ2-7

cdr3_nt: TGTGCCAGCAGCCAACCGGTCTATGGCTACACCTTC
cdr3_aa: CASSQPVYGYTF
v_call: TRBV7-9
d_call: NA
clone_size: NA
j_call: TRBJ1-2

cdr3_nt: TGTGCCAGCAGCCAAGCGTCGAGGGAGCAGTACTTC
cdr3_aa: CASSQASREQYF
v_call: TRBV3-1/TRBV3-2
d_call: NA
clone_size: NA
j_call: TRBJ2-7

cdr3_nt: TGTGCCAGTAGTAAAGGGGGACAGGGGAGACAGCCCCAGCATTTT
cdr3_aa: CASSKGGQGRQPQHF
v_call: TRBV19
d_call: TRBD1
clone_size: NA
j_call: TRBJ1-5

cdr3_nt: TGTGCCAGCATCAACCCGCAGGTCGGTGAAGCTTTCTTT
cdr3_aa: CASINPQVGEAFF
v_call: TRBV27
d_call: NA
clone_size: NA
j_call: TRBJ1-1

cdr3_nt: TGTGCCAGCAGCCAGACGGCTAGCGGGAGGTACGAGCAGTACTTC
cdr3_aa: CASSQTASGRYEQYF
v_call: TRBV7-2
d_call: TRBD2
clone_size: NA
j_call: TRBJ2-7

cdr3_nt: TGTGCCAGCAGCCGGACAGGGAAGGGCTACACCTTC
cdr3_aa: CASSRTGKGYTF
v_call: TRBV13
d_call: TRBD1
clone_size: NA
j_call: TRBJ1-2

cdr3_nt: TGTGCCAGCAGCCGCAGGATAGGGAACACTGAAGCTTTCTTT
cdr3_aa: CASSRRIGNTEAFF
v_call: TRBV5-8
d_call: NA
clone_size: NA
j_call: TRBJ1-1

cdr3_nt: TGTGCCAGCAGCTTAAGGACTAGCGGCCTCTACGAGCAGTACTTC
cdr3_aa: CASSLRTSGLYEQYF
v_call: TRBV7-2
d_call: TRBD2
clone_size: NA
j_call: TRBJ2-7

cdr3_nt: TGTGCCAGCAGTTCTCAGGGCACTGAAGCTTTCTTT
cdr3_aa: CASSSQGTEAFF
v_call: TRBV2
d_call: NA
clone_size: once
j_call: TRBJ1-1

cdr3_nt: TGCAGCGTGACTAGACTAGCGGGTTCCTACTACGAGCAGTACTTC
cdr3_aa: CSVTRLAGSYYEQYF
v_call: TRBV29-1
d_call: TRBD2
clone_size: NA
j_call: TRBJ2-7

cdr3_nt: TGTGCCAGTAGACTAGCGGGGGATACGCAGTATTTT
cdr3_aa: CASRLAGDTQYF
v_call: TRBV19
d_call: TRBD2
clone_size: few
j_call: TRBJ2-3

cdr3_nt: TGTGCCAGCAGCGAGGGGCACTATGGCTACACCTTC
cdr3_aa: CASSEGHYGYTF
v_call: TRBV9
d_call: NA
clone_size: NA
j_call: TRBJ1-2

cdr3_nt: TGTGCCAGCAGCCAGATCTCTAGCGGGAGATCCTACAATGAGCAGTTCTTC
cdr3_aa: CASSQISSGRSYNEQFF
v_call: TRBV28
d_call: TRBD2
clone_size: NA
j_call: TRBJ2-1

cdr3_nt: TGTGCCAGCAGCCAAGAGAGACTTTCAGGGGGAGCTTTCTTT
cdr3_aa: CASSQERLSGGAFF
v_call: TRBV14
d_call: TRBD1
clone_size: NA
j_call: TRBJ1-1

cdr3_nt: TGTGCCAGTAGTACATCTTCCGGGACAGAAAATCAGCCCCAGCATTTT
cdr3_aa: CASSTSSGTENQPQHF
v_call: TRBV19
d_call: TRBD1
clone_size: NA
j_call: TRBJ1-5